The subject of this entry is one TCR beta chain. This sample was taken from a study of blood T cell repertoires in COVID-19. How the authors handled the data: By means of reference gene primer amplification, nucleated cell counts were estimated. The data were produced by immunoSEQ multiplex PCR, yet TCRdb's version contains in-frame clones alone and is incomplete. For V, J and clone size, that table is used; D and trimming come from the DNA. The sample lists about 150,000 clones, over 65% occurring once. Germline values: CDR1 GTSNPN, CDR2 SVGIG (reference sequence). With 2 bases removed from V and 4 bases from J, the gap between germline ends came to 15 bases. The CDR3 totals 15 residues.

The TCR originated in a woman between 50 and 59 years old who had recovered from COVID-19. The chain recombines TRBV30 with TRBJ1-5; a possible D gene is TRBD1 (5 bases). The sample taken for sequencing was PBMCs or T cells enriched from blood (not recorded which). This CDR3 reads CAWSLLGGVNQPQHF. Here the CDR3 DNA reads TGTGCCTGGAGTCTGCTTGGGGGGGTGAATCAGCCCCAGCATTTT.